The clone carrying this TCR beta chain was detected a few times. Its antigen is as yet unknown. This sample's treatment: approximately nine-day PBMC culture with coronavirus spike peptide pools or control peptides (ViraFEST assay). This CDR3 has 15 residues. Unmatched junction bases numbered 8, after V lost 0 bases and J lost 6 bases. Germline V gene lookup returns CDR1 SGHRS and CDR2 YFSETQ. The data originate from a study of vaccination and CD4 T cells after COVID-19. Whole-study context: Median draw time for post-COVID samples was 85 to 110 days post-diagnosis (range 35 to 161).

Cultured CD4+ T-cell DNA underwent Oncomine TCR Beta short-read sequencing. Genomic DNA from cultured CD4+ T cells was extracted. Using its own MiXCR run on the PCR reads, TCRdb lists one record per CDR3 protein. The repertoire holds approximately 12,000 distinct CDR3 sequences, roughly a fifth seen once, with roughly 12% in the top ten. The sequence was obtained from a human donor who received a COVID-19 vaccine. Sequenced material: CD4+ T cells from blood, cultured in vitro, taken before SARS-CoV-2 vaccination. The V and J genes are TRBV5-1 and TRBJ1-2, with 7 bases matching TRBD1. CDR3 nucleotides: TGCGCCAGCAGCTTGGAGACAGGGAGGGGAAATGGCTACACCTTC. Its translation: CASSLETGRGNGYTF.